The next 19 T cell receptor beta chains were all read from a single sample in a study of beta chain features in type 1 diabetes. Study outcomes and limitations: Among patients with Type 1 diabetes, TCRB CDR3s were moderately but significantly shorter in every one of the four CD4+ subsets.

Antigen specificity for these receptors is unknown. As every portion of the isolated RNA was reverse transcribed, the sequencing read expressed TCRB transcripts. TCRdb's copy holds only in-frame clones and misses some; the assay was immunoSEQ multiplex PCR. The table records 200,000 to 300,000 clones, over 20% of them present only once. The sequencing sample was made of naive CD4+ T cells from blood. All receptors derive from a woman aged 35 to 49 with type 1 diabetes.

This clone was seen only a few times. The chain uses TRBV7-8 and TRBJ1-1, with 7 bases lining up with TRBD1. The CDR3 consists of 14 residues. Trimming at V came to 3 bases and at J to 1 base, leaving 2 bases not matched to a gene. Germline CDR1 SGHVS, CDR2 FQNEAQ. CDR3 sequence: CASSFDRANTEAFF. The CDR3 nucleotides read TGTGCCAGCAGCTTCGACAGGGCGAACACTGAAGCTTTCTTT.

This clone showed up just a few times. The chain uses TRBV19 and TRBJ2-6, with D unclear. CDR3 length: 15 amino acids. Germline values: CDR1 LNHDA, CDR2 SQIVND (reference sequence). The V end lost 10 bases, the J end lost 0 bases, and 13 bases lay between the germline ends. The CDR3 is CATRAVLSGANVLTF. DNA of the CDR3: TGTGCCACCCGAGCTGTACTCTCTGGGGCCAACGTCCTGACTTTC.

This clone was seen more than once but under ten times. The V call is TRBV29-1, the J call TRBJ2-3, with a weak D call TRBD2 (8 bases). This CDR3 spans 17 amino acids. CDR1 SQVTM and CDR2 ANQGSEA come from the germline V gene. Trimming removed 8 bases at V and 0 bases at J, with 24 bases between. The DNA for the CDR3 is TGCAGCATTAGCGGGACAGCAGACATTTCTAGCACAGATACGCAGTATTTT. Translating gives CSISGTADISSTDTQYF.

The V and J genes are TRBV6-5 and TRBJ2-2; 7 bases are a match to TRBD2. V lost 2 bases to trimming and J lost 5 bases; unmatched junction nucleotides: 8. This CDR3 is built from 16 residues. Per the germline V gene, CDR1 is MNHEY and CDR2 is SVGAGI. CDR3 amino acids: CASSYHGMGGTGELFF. The CDR3 nucleotides are TGTGCCAGCAGTTACCACGGGATGGGAGGGACCGGGGAGCTGTTTTTT.

The chain employs TRBV4-1 and TRBJ2-3, with 7 bases aligning to TRBD1. The CDR3 spans 16 residues. CDR1 is MGHRA, CDR2 YSYEKL, per germline. V trimming: 2 bases; J trimming: 3 bases; junction bases outside the gene matches: 8. CDR3 sequence (DNA): TGCGCCAGCAGCCAAAAACGGGACAGCTATACAGATACGCAGTATTTT. Amino acids: CASSQKRDSYTDTQYF.

CDR3 in DNA: TGCGCCAGCAGCTTGGGGGACAGAGCTCAAGACGAGCAGTACTTC. It yields the protein CASSLGDRAQDEQYF. This rearrangement joins TRBV5-1 to TRBJ2-7; 7 nucleotides line up with TRBD1. From germline, CDR1 is SGHRS and CDR2 YFSETQ. The junction had 8 bases not matched to a gene; V was cut back by 0 bases and J by 5 bases. This CDR3 has 15 amino acids.

This clone was counted a few times. The DNA of the CDR3 is TGTGCCAGCAGCAGGGACAGCCAGACCGGGGAGCTGTTTTTT. Its translation is CASSRDSQTGELFF. The chain joins TRBV28 to TRBJ2-2; 7 bases align to TRBD1. The CDR3 runs to 14 residues. V was pared by 6 bases and J by 5 bases, with 6 bases of the junction left unmatched. Germline V gene data show CDR1 as MDHEN and CDR2 as SYDVKM.

The chain carries TRBV27 and TRBJ2-3, with D perhaps matching TRBD2 (6 bases). This CDR3 region has 15 residues. Between the trimmed V and J ends, which lost 3 bases and 0 bases, there was a span of 10 bases. Germline assignment: CDR1 MNHEY and CDR2 SMNVEV (reference sequence). The CDR3 sequence is CASSLGGLSTDTQYF. The DNA of the CDR3 is TGTGCCAGCAGTTTGGGGGGACTCAGCACAGATACGCAGTATTTT.

As concerns this clone: At the DNA level, this CDR3 is encoded by other sequences in the same sample as well. This sequence joins TRBV5-4 and TRBJ1-2; 9 bases map to TRBD1. The CDR3 length is 13 residues. CDR1 and CDR2 from the germline V gene are SGHNT and YYREEE (reference sequence). J was trimmed by 8 bases and V by 2 bases; bases with no gene match: 4. In nucleotides, the CDR3 is TGTGCCAGCAGCTTACAGGGGGCAGACGGCTACACCTTC. Its translation is CASSLQGADGYTF.

The V gene is TRBV28, the J gene TRBJ2-3; no reliable D call. The CDR3 is 14 amino acids. Germline CDR1 reads MDHEN; CDR2 reads SYDVKM. The V end was cut by 1 base, the J end by 6 bases, with 11 bases between. CDR3 bases: TGTGCCAGCAGTTTATTGGCTGGGCGCGATACGCAGTATTTT. Translating it yields CASSLLAGRDTQYF.

The chain couples TRBV28 to TRBJ1-6, with D possibly TRBD1 on 6 matching bases. V was shortened by 4 bases and J by 7 bases, with 11 bases between the two germline ends. The germline CDR1 and CDR2 sequences are MDHEN and SYDVKM. The CDR3 contains 14 residues. This chain's CDR3 is CASSSFTGNSPLHF. CDR3 nucleotides: TGTGCCAGCAGTTCTTTCACAGGGAATTCACCCCTCCACTTT. Full variable domain (rest looked up from reference TRBV28 and TRBJ1-6): DVKVTQSSRYLVKRTGEKVFLECVQDMDHENMFWYRQDPGLGLRLIYFSYDVKMKEKGDIPEGYSVSREKKERFSLILESASTNQTSMYLCASSSFTGNSPLHFGNGTRLTVT.

The V gene is TRBV5-1, the J gene TRBJ1-2; 7 nucleotides align to TRBD1. Unmatched junction bases numbered 2, after V lost 0 bases and J lost 0 bases. Germline V gene data show CDR1 as SGHRS and CDR2 as YFSETQ. CDR3 length: 15 amino acids. DNA for the CDR3: TGCGCCAGCAGCTTGGGGGACAGAACTAACTATGGCTACACCTTC. This encodes CASSLGDRTNYGYTF.

This clone was recorded a few times. This chain uses TRBV18 with TRBJ1-2, with TRBD1 identical over 7 bases. The trim removed 3 bases at V and 4 bases at J, leaving 2 bases unmatched. The CDR3 runs to 13 residues. Germline V gene sequence: CDR1 KGHSH, CDR2 LQKENI. The CDR3: CASSPDRSYGYTF. Written as DNA, the CDR3 is TGTGCCAGCTCACCGGACAGGTCCTATGGCTACACCTTC.

CDR3 protein: CARVWGDYGYTF. The CDR3 DNA is TGTGCCAGGGTATGGGGAGATTATGGCTACACCTTC. The chain combines TRBV2 with TRBJ1-2; D is uncertain. This CDR3 contains 12 residues. CDR1 and CDR2 from the germline V gene are SNHLY and FYNNEI. Trimming removed 9 bases from V and 5 bases from J, with 13 bases in between.

The J gene is TRBJ2-5, the V gene TRBV4-3; TRBD2 might be the D (7 bases). The J call is in doubt because the DNA end fits TRBJ2-7 better. Germline CDR1 reads LGHNA; CDR2 reads YSLEER. This CDR3 contains 16 residues. The CDR3 sequence: CASSQVSGGGSYEQYF. The DNA for the CDR3 is TGCGCCAGCAGCCAGGTTTCGGGGGGCGGCTCCTACGAGCAGTACTTC.

The V call is TRBV5-4, the J call TRBJ2-3; D gene unclear. Germline V lookup: CDR1 SGHNT, CDR2 YYREEE (reference sequence). Trimming shortened V by 4 bases and J by 4 bases, and 10 bases separated the two germline ends. The CDR3 loop spans 13 amino acids. The CDR3 nucleotides are TGTGCCAGCAGCCCTCGTCTAGCAGATACGCAGTATTTT. It is translated as CASSPRLADTQYF.

This chain connects TRBV13 to TRBJ2-5; 10 nucleotides match TRBD1. The CDR3 is made up of 14 amino acids. Looked up from germline, CDR1 is PRHDT and CDR2 is FYEKMQ (reference sequence). J was trimmed by 5 bases and V by 5 bases; bases with no gene match: 5. The CDR3 loop is CASSQTGGGETQYF. The CDR3 DNA sequence: TGTGCCAGCAGCCAGACAGGGGGCGGGGAGACCCAGTACTTC.

This clone was counted only a few times. The V and J genes are TRBV6-6 and TRBJ2-3, with a possible D match to TRBD1 (5 bases). This CDR3 has 14 residues. Trimming shortened V by 6 bases and J by 2 bases, and 12 bases separated the two germline ends. Germline V CDR1 and CDR2: MNHNY, SVGAGI (reference sequence). CDR3 in DNA: TGTGCCAGCAGCCTGGGGCCGTACACAGATACGCAGTATTTT. Its translation is CASSLGPYTDTQYF.

The chain has TRBV7-2 and TRBJ1-2; 9 nucleotides line up with TRBD1. The CDR3 has 15 amino acids. Germline V CDR1 and CDR2: SGHTA, FQGNSA. Trimming at V came to 6 bases and at J to 4 bases, leaving 9 bases not matched to a gene. CDR3 in amino acids: CASSPRTGASYGYTF. In DNA form, the CDR3 reads TGTGCCAGCAGTCCACGGACAGGGGCGAGCTATGGCTACACCTTC. Combining the CDR3 with reference TRBV7-2 and TRBJ1-2 gives the whole variable domain GAGVSQSPSNKVTEKGKDVELRCDPISGHTALYWYRQSLGQGLEFLIYFQGNSAPDKSGLPSDRFSAERTGGSVSTLTIQRTQQEDSAVYLCASSPRTGASYGYTFGSGTRLTVV.